This T cell receptor beta chain was recovered during a study of blood T cells in healthy people across ages. General study findings and limits: Unsorted PBMCs blocked a conclusive comparison of naive and antigen-experienced cells.

This clonotype was counted a single time. The antigen remains undetermined. Trimming shortened V by 3 bases and J by 2 bases, and 12 bases separated the two germline ends. This CDR3 contains 14 residues. Germline CDR1 reads SGDLS; CDR2 reads YYNGEE. Primed by a sample-barcoded 5' primer and a J-beta primer mix, a second PCR proceeded for 7 to 11 cycles. Sequencing yielded, for each sample, at least 3 million paired-end reads carrying CDR3. Each CDR3 protein gets one entry after TCRdb re-called the 5' RACE reads with MiXCR. The data contain about 640,000 distinct CDR3 sequences, 58% of them singletons. V and J are TRBV9 and TRBJ2-7, with D possibly being TRBD2 (5 bases). This sequence was found in a man aged 55 to 70 in good health. The specimen sequenced was blood. CDR3: CASSAEGTTYEQYF. DNA of the CDR3: TGTGCCAGCAGCGCAGAGGGCACTACCTACGAGCAGTACTTC.